The following is a T cell receptor beta chain sequence with its context. Its antigen is unknown. Vbeta (60) and Jbeta (13) primers were used in the PCR. Original methodology: As a later analysis found, there were 78 million or so unique TCR beta chains, of which roughly 11 million were shared. Libraries were prepared by immunoSEQ multiplex PCR; TCRdb keeps only in-frame clonotypes and omits some of them. V and J calls and clone size follow that table, whereas D and trimming were derived from the DNA. Among about 100,000 clones listed, 70% to 75% were seen once. The sample belongs to a study of cytomegalovirus exposure and HLA in healthy donors. Whole-study results and caveats: Among donors in an Asian-associated ancestry cluster, a later analysis reportedly found fewer N-insertions than the roughly 670-donor mean.

The receptor was isolated from a woman aged 18-30 years in good health and CMV-seropositive. The specimen was PBMCs.

The CDR3 here is CASSEASGAGYGYTF. CDR3 sequence (DNA): TGTGCCAGCAGTGAAGCGTCGGGCGCGGGCTATGGCTACACCTTC. V gene TRBV6-1 combines with J gene TRBJ1-2; D remains ambiguous. Germline CDR1 is MNHNS and CDR2 is SASEGT. CDR3 length: 15 amino acids. Trimming pared 0 bases from V and 4 bases from J, leaving 12 bases between.